This T cell receptor (beta chain) was profiled in a study of metastatic and nonmetastatic thyroid tumors. Study context: Peripheral blood and tumor or nodule samples from malignant and benign thyroid patients were compared. Overall study findings and caveats: It was reported that TCR beta diversity was significantly higher in malignant thyroid tumors than benign nodules, in blood and tumor.

The CDR3 is 14 amino acids. With 4 bases clipped from V and 2 bases from J, the junction kept 5 bases outside the gene matches. Germline V gene data show CDR1 as DFQATT and CDR2 as SNEGSKA (reference sequence). Before thyroid surgery, none of the patients had received any treatment. As processed by the authors: Between-group CDR3 differences, defined by clinicopathological status, yielded a distant-metastasis classifier for papillary thyroid cancer. With MiXCR, TCRdb called clones anew from the PCR reads. These V and J calls are TCRdb output, not the study's own analysis. Here the sample spans tens of thousands of clones, roughly 24% being singletons. As for this clone: The antigen is undetermined.

This clonotype originated in a male donor with papillary thyroid cancer or a benign thyroid nodule (not recorded which). Some clones in this sample may be carry-over from other donors' samples. Sequenced input: blood. The chain joins TRBV20-1 to TRBJ2-7, with 10 bases matching TRBD2. For the CDR3, the DNA is TGCAGTGCTAAGGGGACTAGCGCAACCTACGAGCAGTACTTC. This encodes CSAKGTSATYEQYF.